The 5 T cell receptor beta chains below all came from one sample that was sequenced in a study of T cell responses to AZD1222 COVID-19 vaccine. TCRdb's table, derived via immunoSEQ multiplex PCR, lists solely in-frame clones and lacks some. The sample has more than 120,000 clones, under 90% seen once. The sequences come from peripheral blood, collected 28 days after the second AZD1222 dose. Receptors originate from an adult who received the AZD1222 COVID-19 vaccine.

This rearrangement joins TRBV7-9 to TRBJ2-2, with D perhaps matching TRBD2 (5 bases). The CDR3 extends over 14 amino acids. CDR1 SEHNR and CDR2 FQNEAQ come from the germline V gene (reference sequence). V gave up 8 bases and J gave up 4 bases, with 14 bases separating them. CDR3 nucleotide sequence: TGTGCCAGCGTAGAGACCGCGGGCACCGGGGAGCTGTTTTTT. Encoded protein: CASVETAGTGELFF.

The V gene is TRBV30, the J gene TRBJ1-1, with D maybe TRBD1 (6 bases). In germline, CDR1 is GTSNPN, CDR2 SVGIG (reference sequence). The CDR3 consists of 15 residues. V was clipped by 7 bases and J by 1 base, with 19 bases between them. The CDR3 DNA follows: TGTGCCTCGATGGTGAAGACAGGATGGAACACTGAAGCTTTCTTT. It translates to CASMVKTGWNTEAFF. Based on the CDR3 plus reference TRBV30 and TRBJ1-1, the full variable domain is SQTIHQWPATLVQPVGSPLSLECTVEGTSNPNLYWYRQAAGRGLQLLFYSVGIGQISSEVPQNLSASRPQDRQFILSSKKLLLSDSGFYLCASMVKTGWNTEAFFGQGTRLTVV.

This clone was detected a few times. This chain's CDR3 is CASSLGYSGRSNTGELFF. The CDR3 DNA reads TGTGCCAGCAGCTTGGGGTATAGCGGGAGGTCGAACACCGGGGAGCTGTTTTTT. The genes are TRBV5-4 and TRBJ2-2; 10 bases fit TRBD2. V was clipped by 0 bases and J by 0 bases; unmatched bases: 5. Looked up from germline, CDR1 is SGHNT and CDR2 is YYREEE (reference sequence). There are 18 residues in the CDR3. The whole variable domain, remainder taken from reference TRBV5-4 and TRBJ2-2, is ETGVTQSPTHLIKTRGQQVTLRCSSQSGHNTVSWYQQALGQGPQFIFQYYREEENGRGNFPPRFSGLQFPNYSSELNVNALELDDSALYLCASSLGYSGRSNTGELFFGEGSRLTVL.

The chain has TRBV14 and TRBJ2-7; 8 bases align to TRBD2. The CDR3 has 17 residues. CDR1 is SGHDN and CDR2 is FVKESK in the germline V gene. V lost 4 bases, J lost 9 bases, and 20 bases stayed unmatched. The CDR3 spells CASSPRPRSGSLRGQYF. The DNA of the CDR3 is TGTGCCAGCAGCCCCCGACCGAGGAGCGGGAGTCTACGGGGGCAGTACTTC. Together with reference TRBV14 and TRBJ2-7, the CDR3 gives the full variable domain: EAGVTQFPSHSVIEKGQTVTLRCDPISGHDNLYWYRRVMGKEIKFLLHFVKESKQDESGMPNNRFLAERTGGTYSTLKVQPAELEDSGVYFCASSPRPRSGSLRGQYFGPGTRLTVT.

The chain couples TRBV11-3 to TRBJ1-1; D unclear. V lost 5 bases to trimming and J lost 3 bases, with 13 bases between them. CDR3 size: 14 residues. Germline V lookup: CDR1 SGHNT, CDR2 YENEEA. CDR3 sequence reads: CASSPTGGDTEAFF. CDR3 sequence (DNA): TGTGCCAGCAGCCCCACCGGAGGAGACACTGAAGCTTTCTTT.